A selection of T cell receptor beta chains follows, all from one sample in a study of T cell repertoires in cytomegalovirus infection. TCRdb reprocessed the reads with MiXCR, giving one entry per CDR3 protein. Of roughly 250,000 distinct CDR3 sequences listed, 12% are singletons. Material for sequencing was PBMCs. The receptor source for this set is a human donor in good health (CMV status not recorded). Some clones in this sample may be carry-over from other donors' samples. Each CDR3 is given with its conserved first and last residue. Each record gives: CDR3 protein, V gene.

CASSPPIQLAGDRGTDTQYF	TRBV18
CSVLSVYEQYF	TRBV29-1
CASSEVPGASGYTF	TRBV2
CASSAGITEAFF	TRBV3-1
CASIPRDRTYEQYF	TRBV6-2/TRBV6-3
CASSYGPGYDGYTF	TRBV6-5
CATTKPGGSDTQYF	TRBV28
CASSSKTGSSYEQYF	TRBV7-2
CASSMEGLGEQFF	TRBV19
CASSLRQGGSYNEQFF	TRBV7-9
CASSVAAEGWDTQYF	TRBV9
CASSDDYGYTF	TRBV2
CASSYGVPNTGELFF	TRBV6-6
CSAKSRLGMGNTIYF	TRBV20-1
CAIRGDTDTQYF	TRBV10-3
CASSFRDAVDEQFF	TRBV19
CASSFLASGANVLTF	TRBV28
CASLGRYEQYF	TRBV28
CSVESVSYGYTF	TRBV29-1
CASSSPQGFDEQFF	TRBV12-3/TRBV12-4
CASSQARTVDTGELFF	TRBV6-2/TRBV6-3
CASSRDGGYYEQYF	TRBV7-9
CASSRLASEETQYF	TRBV7-9
CASTPGGTQYF	TRBV11-2
CSARPGTSGSDTQYF	TRBV20-1
CASGGQGNTEAFF	TRBV11-3
CASSETGGYQPQHF	TRBV4-3